This TCR beta chain was observed in a study of blood T cell repertoires in COVID-19. This clone was seen more than once but under ten times. Clones were sequenced by immunoSEQ multiplex PCR, and TCRdb holds only the in-frame ones, with some missing. The sample includes about 180,000 clones, roughly three quarters of them seen just once. This clonotype was sampled from an elderly woman with COVID-19, enrolled during active disease. The specimen was peripheral blood.

CDR3 region: CASSPGAGGNQPQHF. CDR3 in DNA: TGCGCCAGCAGCCCCGGGGCAGGGGGCAATCAGCCCCAGCATTTT. The chain combines TRBV5-1 with TRBJ1-5; D may be TRBD1 (6 bases). V dropped 4 bases and J dropped 2 bases, with 13 bases sitting between them. CDR3 length equals 15 residues. Germline CDR1 is SGHRS and CDR2 is YFSETQ.